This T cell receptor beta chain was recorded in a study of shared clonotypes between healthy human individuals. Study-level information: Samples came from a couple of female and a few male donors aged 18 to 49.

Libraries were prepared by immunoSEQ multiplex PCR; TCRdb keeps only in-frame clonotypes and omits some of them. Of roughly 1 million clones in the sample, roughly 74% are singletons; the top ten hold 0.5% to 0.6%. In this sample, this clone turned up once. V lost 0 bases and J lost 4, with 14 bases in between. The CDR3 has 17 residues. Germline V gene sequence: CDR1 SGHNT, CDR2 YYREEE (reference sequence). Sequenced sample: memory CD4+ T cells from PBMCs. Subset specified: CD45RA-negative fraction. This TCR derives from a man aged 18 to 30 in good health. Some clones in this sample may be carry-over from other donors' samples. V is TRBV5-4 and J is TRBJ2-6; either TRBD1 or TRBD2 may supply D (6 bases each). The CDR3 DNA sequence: TGTGCCAGCAGCTTGGCCCAGCCGGGGGCGGGGGCCAACGTCCTGACTTTC. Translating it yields CASSLAQPGAGANVLTF.